This T cell receptor (beta chain) was sequenced for a study of beta chain features in type 1 diabetes. Sequenced material consisted of expressed TCRB transcripts (all of the isolated RNA was reverse transcribed). Read counts averaged roughly 3.5 million for samples of naive, central memory and regulatory T cells. The repertoire was sequenced with immunoSEQ multiplex PCR; TCRdb's copy has only in-frame clones and lacks some. The data hold around 280,000 clones, with 8% observed a single time. The germline V gene encodes CDR1 LNHNV and CDR2 YYDKDF (reference sequence). Trimming took 5 bases from V and 9 from J, leaving 14 bases between them. The CDR3 has 13 residues.

The sequence came from a woman under 30 in good health. The chain carries TRBV15 and TRBJ1-5; no definite D call. Sequencing input: central memory CD4+ T cells from blood. The CDR3 loop is CATSSISGRPQHF. Here the CDR3 DNA reads TGTGCCACCAGCTCGATAAGTGGTCGGCCCCAGCATTTT.